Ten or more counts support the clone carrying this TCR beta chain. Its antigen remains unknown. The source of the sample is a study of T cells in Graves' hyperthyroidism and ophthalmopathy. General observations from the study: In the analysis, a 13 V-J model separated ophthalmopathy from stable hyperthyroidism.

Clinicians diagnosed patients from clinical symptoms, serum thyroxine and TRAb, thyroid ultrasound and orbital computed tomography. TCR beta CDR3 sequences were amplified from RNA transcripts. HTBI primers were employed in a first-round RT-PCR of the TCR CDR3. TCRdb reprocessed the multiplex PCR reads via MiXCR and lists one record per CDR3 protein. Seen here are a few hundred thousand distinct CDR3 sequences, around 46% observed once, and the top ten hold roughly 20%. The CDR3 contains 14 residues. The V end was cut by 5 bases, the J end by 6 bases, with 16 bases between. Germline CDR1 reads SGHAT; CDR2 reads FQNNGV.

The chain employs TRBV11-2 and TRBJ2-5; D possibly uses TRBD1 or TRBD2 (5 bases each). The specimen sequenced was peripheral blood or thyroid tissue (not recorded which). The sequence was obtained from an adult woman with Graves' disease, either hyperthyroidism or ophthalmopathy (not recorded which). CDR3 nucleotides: TGTGCCAGCAGCCATCAGGGAACGGGAAAGACCCAGTACTTC. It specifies CASSHQGTGKTQYF.